The rows below give T cell receptor beta chains drawn from one sample of a study of T cells in Graves' hyperthyroidism and ophthalmopathy. TCRdb reanalysed the multiplex PCR reads using MiXCR and keeps one entry per CDR3 protein. The table lists about 500,000 distinct CDR3 sequences, 15% to 20% of them singletons. Input material: blood. The receptors originated from a woman aged 25 to 39 with Graves' ophthalmopathy. CDR3s include the opening cysteine and the closing phenylalanine or tryptophan.

TRBV30 CAWGVSQVYNEQFF
TRBV28 CASSPSTPRSLSLHF
TRBV15 CATSRDKEYEQYF
TRBV6-1 CASTPLSSGRSTRSYNEQFF
TRBV30 CAWRGEGSNTEAFF
TRBV7-2 CASSSPQYEQYF
TRBV7-8 CASSLARLTTQAGDNEQFF
TRBV6-5 CASSYVLGRGEKLFF
TRBV7-3 CASGDRGTEAFF
TRBV11-3 CASSLGGGAADTQYF
TRBV6-1 CASSPTPFLSKNTEAFF
TRBV6-2/TRBV6-3 CASSYSPGWEKLFF
TRBV11-2 CASSFTGGWETQYF
TRBV7-2 CASSQALYEQYF
TRBV20-1 CSAGLAGPLRGTQYF
TRBV7-2 CASSLAPGPPQPQHF
TRBV6-2/TRBV6-3 CASSYPGLAGDNTQYF
TRBV5-1 CASRSGRVDNEQFF